These 22 T cell receptor beta chains were all obtained from the same sample, sequenced in a study of blood T cell repertoires in COVID-19 (TCRdb year 2020). Libraries were constructed by the immunoSEQ multiplex PCR assay. This is the immuneACCESS table as TCRdb keeps it, with only in-frame sequences that have V and J called. A part of the clones is gone; compared with another copy, unresolved V genes explain less than half, and the rest is unexplained. In all, the sample holds a few hundred thousand clones, and over 80% of those were seen once. Clones ranked in the top ten supply approximately 4.1% of the sample. The sequencing sample was made of peripheral blood. Receptors were obtained from a woman between 45 and 60 years old with active or convalescent COVID-19.

This clone was seen only once. V is TRBV2 and J is TRBJ1-4; no clear D. CDR1 SNHLY and CDR2 FYNNEI come from the germline V gene. The CDR3 is 15 residues long. Trimming removed 4 bases from V and 4 bases from J, with 13 bases in between. As DNA, the CDR3 is TGTGCCAGCAGTGCCAACAGTCTATTTAATGAAAAACTGTTTTTT. Translation gives CASSANSLFNEKLFF.

This rearrangement joins TRBV28 to TRBJ2-1; 8 bases match TRBD1. After removal of 6 bases from V and 7 bases from J, the junction contained 11 bases not matched to a gene. The CDR3 length is 15 residues. CDR1 MDHEN and CDR2 SYDVKM come from the germline V gene. CDR3 protein: CASSHRGSGRNEQFF. In DNA, the CDR3 is TGTGCCAGCAGCCACAGGGGGTCCGGGAGAAATGAGCAGTTCTTC.

This chain links TRBV30 with TRBJ2-7; 7 nucleotides align to TRBD2. This CDR3 contains 15 residues. V shed 2 bases, J shed 5 bases, and the junction held 12 bases outside the gene matches. Per the germline V gene, CDR1 is GTSNPN and CDR2 is SVGIG (reference sequence). CDR3 in amino acids: CAWSYLGLEANEQYF. The CDR3 DNA sequence: TGTGCCTGGAGTTACCTAGGACTAGAGGCAAACGAGCAGTACTTC.

The chain uses TRBV24-1 and TRBJ2-5; D is uncertain. Between the trimmed V and J ends, which lost 4 bases and 4 bases, there was a span of 6 bases. From germline, CDR1 is KGHDR and CDR2 SFDVKD. The CDR3 contains 12 residues. This chain's CDR3 is CATSDRGETQYF. The CDR3 region has the DNA TGTGCCACCAGTGACCGAGGAGAGACCCAGTACTTC.

The chain couples TRBV9 to TRBJ2-5; 7 bases agree with TRBD1. The germline gives CDR1 SGDLS, CDR2 YYNGEE. CDR3 length equals 13 residues. The trim removed 4 bases at V and 4 bases at J, leaving 4 bases unmatched. CDR3 coding DNA: TGTGCCAGCAGCACAGGGACAGCAGAGACCCAGTACTTC. Encoded protein: CASSTGTAETQYF.

The chain carries TRBV7-8 and TRBJ1-2, with unresolved D. The V end lost 5 bases, the J end lost 5 bases, and 21 bases lay between the germline ends. The germline CDR1 and CDR2 sequences are SGHVS and FQNEAQ. The CDR3 contains 16 residues. The CDR3 sequence is CASSPREGRTPYGYTF. The CDR3 region has the DNA TGTGCCAGCAGCCCAAGGGAGGGAAGGACTCCGTATGGCTACACCTTC. Based on the CDR3 plus reference TRBV7-8 and TRBJ1-2, the full variable domain is GAGVSQSPRYKVAKRGQDVALRCDPISGHVSLFWYQQALGQGPEFLTYFQNEAQLDKSGLPSDRFFAERPEGSVSTLKIQRTQQEDSAVYLCASSPREGRTPYGYTFGSGTRLTVV.

The rearrangement links TRBV7-9 to TRBJ1-3; D possibly corresponds to TRBD1 (5 bases). The CDR3 is 16 residues long. The V end lost 2 bases, the J end lost 0 bases, and 11 bases lay between the germline ends. From germline, CDR1 is SEHNR and CDR2 FQNEAQ (reference sequence). The CDR3 region has the DNA TGTGCCAGCAGCTTAATCGGGGGAGACTCTGGAAACACCATATATTTT. The encoded protein is CASSLIGGDSGNTIYF.

The rearrangement links TRBV29-1 to TRBJ2-1; possible D gene TRBD2, 5 bases. With 3 bases removed from V and 2 bases from J, the gap between germline ends came to 11 bases. Germline V gene data show CDR1 as SQVTM and CDR2 as ANQGSEA. The CDR3 has 14 residues. The CDR3 nucleotides read TGCAGCGTTGAGGCGTTGAGGGCCTACAATGAGCAGTTCTTC. Translation gives CSVEALRAYNEQFF.

V and J are TRBV6-5 and TRBJ2-5; 9 bases map to TRBD2. V trimming: 4 bases; J trimming: 10 bases; junction bases outside the gene matches: 7. This CDR3 has 13 residues. The germline CDR1 and CDR2 sequences are MNHEY and SVGAGI. CDR3 sequence reads: CASSSWTSDNQYF. DNA of the CDR3: TGTGCCAGCAGTTCTTGGACTAGCGATAACCAGTACTTC.

The chain combines TRBV12-3 or TRBV12-4 with TRBJ1-3; D remains unclear. Trimming shortened V by 5 bases and J by 3 bases, and 5 bases separated the two germline ends. The CDR3 has 12 amino acids. This CDR3 reads CASSTSGNTIYF. The CDR3 DNA sequence: TGTGCCAGCAGTACCAGTGGAAACACCATATATTTT.

The V call is TRBV28, the J call TRBJ2-1, with D possibly TRBD1 on 5 matching bases. CDR3 size: 13 residues. V dropped 2 bases and J dropped 3 bases, with 5 bases sitting between them. Germline assignment: CDR1 MDHEN and CDR2 SYDVKM. DNA for the CDR3: TGTGCCAGCAGTTTAGACAGCTACAATGAGCAGTTCTTC. This encodes CASSLDSYNEQFF.

The chain links TRBV12-5 to TRBJ2-1, with 10 bases matching TRBD2. V shed 2 bases, J shed 8 bases, and the junction held 12 bases outside the gene matches. Germline V CDR1 and CDR2: LGHNT, FRNRAP. The CDR3 is made up of 17 amino acids. The CDR3 sequence is CASGLPGLAGVVYEQFF. DNA of the CDR3: TGTGCTAGTGGTTTGCCTGGGCTAGCGGGAGTTGTCTATGAGCAGTTCTTC.

The count of this clone is one. The chain joins TRBV18 to TRBJ1-5, with TRBD1 matching 7 bases. V shed 6 bases, J shed 0 bases, and the junction held 5 bases outside the gene matches. Germline V lookup: CDR1 KGHSH, CDR2 LQKENI. The CDR3 is made up of 15 amino acids. The CDR3 region has the DNA TGTGCCAGCTCCCGGGACAGCCTTAGCAATCAGCCCCAGCATTTT. Residues: CASSRDSLSNQPQHF.

The chain links TRBV11-1 to TRBJ1-1; D ambiguous. The V gene's germline CDR1 is SGHAT and CDR2 FQDESV (reference sequence). The V end lost 2 bases, the J end lost 1 base, and 8 bases lay between the germline ends. The CDR3 is 14 amino acids. CDR3 region: CASSLIARNTEAFF. CDR3 nucleotide sequence: TGTGCCAGCAGCTTAATCGCCAGGAACACTGAAGCTTTCTTT.

The chain joins TRBV3-1 (or the pseudogene TRBV3-2) to TRBJ1-1; D perhaps matches TRBD1 (6 bases). The V end lost 0 bases, the J end lost 5 bases, and 10 bases lay between the germline ends. CDR3 length equals 14 residues. Per germline, CDR1 LGHDT and CDR2 YNNKEL (reference sequence). CDR3 in DNA: TGTGCCAGCAGCCAAGACAGGGGAGAGACTGAAGCTTTCTTT. This sequence encodes CASSQDRGETEAFF.

This clone showed up just a few times. J is TRBJ2-5 and V is TRBV25-1; TRBD2 might be the D (6 bases). From germline, CDR1 is MGHDK and CDR2 SYGVNS. The CDR3 has 15 residues. Between the trimmed V and J ends, which lost 0 bases and 3 bases, there was a span of 11 bases. The CDR3 nucleotides read TGTGCCAGCAGTGAATACTCGGGAGTTGAAGAGACCCAGTACTTC. Protein: CASSEYSGVEETQYF.

This sequence joins TRBV27 and TRBJ2-3, with 7 nucleotides matching TRBD2. This CDR3 region has 17 residues. The germline V gene encodes CDR1 MNHEY and CDR2 SMNVEV (reference sequence). V was pared by 3 bases and J by 2 bases, with 11 bases of the junction left unmatched. The CDR3 coding sequence is TGTGCCAGCAGTTTGAGGAACTTGGGACTATTCACAGATACGCAGTATTTT. Its protein is CASSLRNLGLFTDTQYF.

The chain joins TRBV2 to TRBJ1-1; 10 nucleotides match TRBD1. The CDR3 runs 15 residues. Looked up from germline, CDR1 is SNHLY and CDR2 is FYNNEI. J gave up 0 bases and V 8 bases, and 6 bases lay outside the gene matches. CDR3 region: CASERTGGMNTEAFF. The CDR3 bases are TGTGCCAGCGAGAGGACAGGGGGGATGAACACTGAAGCTTTCTTT.

The rearrangement uses TRBV3-1 (or the pseudogene TRBV3-2) and TRBJ2-1; 9 bases map to TRBD2. Germline V gives CDR1 LGHDT, CDR2 YNNKEL (reference sequence). Germline trimming cut 5 bases from V and 8 bases from J; bases unmatched to any gene: 7. This CDR3 contains 14 residues. The CDR3 loop is CASSFSGSWDEQFF. The CDR3 DNA reads as TGTGCCAGCAGCTTTAGCGGGAGTTGGGATGAGCAGTTCTTC.

The V gene is TRBV7-9, the J gene TRBJ1-5; no firm D call. This CDR3 has 14 residues. Germline loops: CDR1 SEHNR, CDR2 FQNEAQ (reference sequence). V lost 5 bases, J lost 0 bases, and 8 bases lay in between. The CDR3 reads CASSLYNSNQPQHF. CDR3 in DNA: TGTGCCAGCAGCCTTTATAATAGCAATCAGCCCCAGCATTTT.

This chain links TRBV5-4 with TRBJ2-6; 11 bases agree with TRBD1. The CDR3 loop spans 18 amino acids. J lost 2 bases, V lost 3 bases, and 7 bases had no gene match. CDR1 is SGHNT, CDR2 YYREEE, per germline (reference sequence). The CDR3 protein is CASSSIGQGAPGANVLTF. The CDR3 region has the DNA TGTGCCAGCAGCTCAATCGGACAGGGGGCGCCTGGGGCCAACGTCCTGACTTTC.

J is TRBJ1-2 and V is TRBV19; TRBD1 matches 7 bases. The CDR3 has 12 residues. With V trimmed by 7 bases and J by 1 base, 0 bases remained unmatched. Germline CDR1 and CDR2: LNHDA and SQIVND (reference sequence). The CDR3 DNA reads TGTGCCAGTACAGGGGGTAACTATGGCTACACCTTC. Protein: CASTGGNYGYTF. Full variable domain (outside the CDR3, taken from reference TRBV19 and TRBJ1-2): DGGITQSPKYLFRKEGQNVTLSCEQNLNHDAMYWYRQDPGQGLRLIYYSQIVNDFQKGDIAEGYSVSREKKESFPLTVTSAQKNPTAFYLCASTGGNYGYTFGSGTRLTVV.